A selection of T cell receptor beta chains follows, all from one sample in a study of CD8+ T cells in alopecia areata. Libraries were prepared by immunoSEQ multiplex PCR; TCRdb keeps only in-frame clonotypes and omits some of them. Altogether roughly 140,000 clones are present, around two thirds being singletons, with the ten largest covering 35% to 40%. The material sequenced was CD8+ T cells sorted from blood. All receptors come from a human donor in good health. CDR3s include the opening cysteine and the closing phenylalanine or tryptophan. The D gene is left open where the match is weak. Part of the rows lack a size; the others show once, few, many or a class for expanded clones.

v_gene	j_gene	abundance	d_gene	CDR3nt	CDR3aa
TRBV5-1	TRBJ1-2	NA	NA	TGCGCCAGCAGCTTCGGAAGGAGGAATGGCTACACCTTC	CASSFGRRNGYTF
TRBV29-1	TRBJ1-2	few	NA	TGCAGCGTTGAAGATCTTGCGGCTGGCTACACCTTC	CSVEDLAAGYTF
TRBV28	TRBJ1-1	few	NA	TGTGCCAGCAGCTGGAACACTGAAGCTTTCTTT	CASSWNTEAFF
TRBV27	TRBJ2-3	NA	NA	TGTGCCAGCAGTTTACAAAGTCGGTTGCCAGATACGCAGTATTTT	CASSLQSRLPDTQYF
TRBV4-1	TRBJ2-7	few	TRBD1	TGCGCCAGCAGCCACGGGACAGGGACTTACGAGCAGTACTTC	CASSHGTGTYEQYF
TRBV5-4	TRBJ2-7	NA	NA	TGTGCCAGCAGCGAGGGGGGGGGCCCCCACGAGCAGTACTTC	CASSEGGGPHEQYF
TRBV6-5	TRBJ2-1	NA	NA	TGTGCCAGCAACTTCAGGGCGGGCTATGAGCAGTTCTTC	CASNFRAGYEQFF
TRBV16	TRBJ1-1	NA	NA	TGTGCCAGCTCCCCGGCGGGGTCTGAAGCTTTCTTT	CASSPAGSEAFF
TRBV5-6	TRBJ1-1	few	NA	TGTGCCAGCAGAATGGGCATCTTGAACACTGAAGCTTTCTTT	CASRMGILNTEAFF
TRBV29-1	TRBJ2-3	NA	NA	TGCAGCGTTGGCGACAGCCTTAGCACAGATACGCAGTATTTT	CSVGDSLSTDTQYF
TRBV27	TRBJ2-3	NA	NA	TGTGCCAGCAGTTTCGAGGGGACGCAGTATTTT	CASSFEGTQYF
TRBV7-8	TRBJ2-3	NA	NA	TGTGCCAGCAGGGACCGGACCCCGGGCGCAGATACGCAGTATTTT	CASRDRTPGADTQYF
TRBV27	TRBJ2-1	few	TRBD2	TGTGCCAGCAGTTTTTCTAGCGGGGTTAATGAGCAGTTCTTC	CASSFSSGVNEQFF
TRBV27	TRBJ1-1	NA	NA	TGTGCCAGCAGTTTAATTCGGGCAGGGAACACTGAAGCTTTCTTT	CASSLIRAGNTEAFF
TRBV2	TRBJ2-2	NA	TRBD2	TGTGCCAGCAGTGAAGCAATAGCGGGAGCGGGCGGGGAGCTGTTTTTT	CASSEAIAGAGGELFF
TRBV5-4	TRBJ1-3	few	NA	TGTGCCAGCAGCACCTACACCGGAAACACCATATATTTT	CASSTYTGNTIYF
TRBV4-2	TRBJ1-5	NA	NA	TGTGCCAGCAGCCAAGGTACGGGGGCAGGCAATCAGCCCCAGCATTTT	CASSQGTGAGNQPQHF
TRBV5-4	TRBJ2-1	NA	NA	TGTGCCAGCAGCTTAGAGCGGAGCCCCTCCTACAATGAGCAGTTCTTC	CASSLERSPSYNEQFF
TRBV30	TRBJ2-7	NA	TRBD2	TGTGCCTGGAGTTTCCCCCGAGGACTAGCGGGAGTTGACGAGCAGTACTTC	CAWSFPRGLAGVDEQYF
TRBV29-1	TRBJ2-1	NA	NA	TGCAGCTTGACGATCGGGGGTATAGGCAATGAGCAGTTCTTC	CSLTIGGIGNEQFF
TRBV2	TRBJ2-4	NA	NA	TGTGCCAGCAGTGAATTTGGGCAGGGGAAAAACATTCAGTACTTC	CASSEFGQGKNIQYF
TRBV29-1	TRBJ2-1	NA	TRBD2	TGCAGCGTTGAAGGTAGCGGGAGCGTGAATGAGCAGTTCTTC	CSVEGSGSVNEQFF
TRBV30	TRBJ1-2	NA	NA	TGTGCCTCCGCCCTGGCTGGGAGCGCTGCCTATGGCTACACCTTC	CASALAGSAAYGYTF
TRBV11-2	TRBJ2-7	once	NA	TGTGCCAGCAGCTCGACAGGATACGAGCAGTACTTC	CASSSTGYEQYF
TRBV7-9	TRBJ2-5	NA	TRBD2	TGTGCCAGCAGCATCGGACTAGCGGGAGACGAGACCCAGTACTTC	CASSIGLAGDETQYF
TRBV29-1	TRBJ1-3	NA	NA	TGCAGCGTTGTCGGCCGGGACGCCTCCTCTGGAAACACCATATATTTT	CSVVGRDASSGNTIYF
TRBV27	TRBJ2-7	NA	TRBD2	TGTGCCAGCAGTTATAGCGGGAAGACCTACGAGCAGTACTTC	CASSYSGKTYEQYF
TRBV7-9	TRBJ2-7	medium-sized	NA	TGTGCCAGCAGCTTAGAATTCCACGAGCAGTACTTC	CASSLEFHEQYF
TRBV29-1	TRBJ1-4	few	NA	TGCAGCGTTGAAGATCTGGCAACTAATGAAAAACTGTTTTTT	CSVEDLATNEKLFF
TRBV5-4	TRBJ2-7	NA	TRBD1	TGTGCCAGCAGCTTGGGGGACAGGGCCTACGAGCAGTACTTC	CASSLGDRAYEQYF
TRBV2	TRBJ1-1	few	TRBD1	TGTGCCAGCAGTGACCCCGGACAGGGGGTGTTAACTGAAGCTTTCTTT	CASSDPGQGVLTEAFF
TRBV29-1	TRBJ2-7	few	NA	TGCAGCGTTGAGCTTCTAGGCTGGCGGGGCTACGAGCAGTACTTC	CSVELLGWRGYEQYF
TRBV29-1	TRBJ2-6	few	NA	TGCAGCGTTGCCGTGAGAGGGACTGGGGCCAACGTCCTGACTTTC	CSVAVRGTGANVLTF
TRBV19	TRBJ2-7	NA	NA	TGTGCCAGTAGCCCTAGGTACGGGAGCTCCTACGAGCAGTACTTC	CASSPRYGSSYEQYF
TRBV11-2	TRBJ2-3	NA	TRBD2	TGTGCCAGCAGCATCGAGAGAGCGGGAGCTAGCACAGATACGCAGTATTTT	CASSIERAGASTDTQYF
TRBV15	TRBJ1-4	NA	NA	TGTGCCACCAGCAGCAATGTGGAGGGGAGTGAAAAACTGTTTTTT	CATSSNVEGSEKLFF
TRBV29-1	TRBJ1-2	NA	NA	TGCAGCGTTGAGGAGCGCTATGGCTACACCTTC	CSVEERYGYTF
TRBV2	TRBJ2-1	NA	TRBD1	TGTGCCAGCATCGGACAGGGGGCGCGGTACAATGAGCAGTTCTTC	CASIGQGARYNEQFF
TRBV5-8	TRBJ2-2	NA	NA	TGTGCCAGCAGCTTAAAGATGGGGAGACCCGCCGGGGAGCTGTTTTTT	CASSLKMGRPAGELFF
TRBV7-9	TRBJ2-2	few	NA	TGTGCCCCCTTCGCTCTCGATTGGGGCGGGGAGCTGTTTTTT	CAPFALDWGGELFF
TRBV29-1	TRBJ2-2	NA	NA	TGCAGCGCCGAAAAAACGAACACCGGGGAGCTGTTTTTT	CSAEKTNTGELFF
TRBV29-1	TRBJ2-7	few	TRBD2	TGCAGCGTTGAGGGCCCGGTAGCGGGAGGCTCCTACGAGCAGTACTTC	CSVEGPVAGGSYEQYF
TRBV5-1	TRBJ2-4	NA	NA	TGTGCCAGCAGCTTGGGGGGCATTCAGTACTTC	CASSLGGIQYF
TRBV30	TRBJ1-1	NA	TRBD1	TGTGCCTGGGGACAGGGGGCTTCTGAAGCTTTCTTT	CAWGQGASEAFF
TRBV25-1	TRBJ2-1	NA	NA	TGTGCCAGCAGTGTGACCGCTGAGCAGTTCTTC	CASSVTAEQFF
TRBV30	TRBJ1-2	NA	TRBD1	TGTGCCTGGAGCGACCCAGGACAGGGATTGGACTATGGCTACACCTTC	CAWSDPGQGLDYGYTF
TRBV27	TRBJ1-1	NA	NA	TGTGCCAGCAGTCTTATGTCCGGGAACACTGAAGCTTTCTTT	CASSLMSGNTEAFF
TRBV7-6	TRBJ2-7	NA	TRBD2	TGTGCCAGCACCTCGGGACTAGCGGGTACCTACGAGCAGTACTTC	CASTSGLAGTYEQYF
TRBV25-1	TRBJ2-7	NA	NA	TGTGCCAGCAGTGTGTTCAGGGGAGAAGAGCAGTACTTC	CASSVFRGEEQYF
TRBV9	TRBJ1-1	NA	NA	TGTGCCAGCAGCGTAGAGGGGGGGCAAGCTTTCTTT	CASSVEGGQAFF
TRBV19	TRBJ1-1	NA	NA	TGTGCCAGTAGTAACCCGTTCGTGGAGGGAAAAGGTGAAGCTTTCTTT	CASSNPFVEGKGEAFF
TRBV29-1	TRBJ2-7	NA	NA	TGCAGCGTTGAAGGCCGGTCCTACGAGCAGTACTTC	CSVEGRSYEQYF
TRBV2	TRBJ2-3	NA	TRBD2	TGTGCCATACAGGTCACTAGCGGGTTTGCAGATACGCAGTATTTT	CAIQVTSGFADTQYF
TRBV5-8	TRBJ2-1	NA	TRBD1	TGTGCCAGCAGCTGGACCGGGACAGGGACAGATGAGCAGTTCTTC	CASSWTGTGTDEQFF
TRBV29-1	TRBJ2-1	NA	NA	TGCAGCGTTGAGCCCGCCCGCAATGAGCAGTTCTTC	CSVEPARNEQFF